What follows describes a single T cell receptor (beta chain). The sample is drawn from a study of blood T cell repertoires in COVID-19. Germline-derived CDR1 and CDR2 are LGHDT and YNNKEL (reference sequence). The CDR3 runs 15 residues. Germline trimming cut 6 bases from V and 4 bases from J; bases unmatched to any gene: 7. Original methodology: Estimated nucleated cell counts came from reference gene primer amplification. Data came from immunoSEQ multiplex PCR; TCRdb stores just in-frame clones and leaves some out. The V and J calls and clone size are taken from that table; D and trimming were inferred from the DNA. The sample consists of approximately 120,000 clones, 84% of them appearing once.

Sample: peripheral blood. The J gene is TRBJ2-2, the V gene TRBV3-1 (or the pseudogene TRBV3-2); the match to TRBD2 covers 8 bases. This receptor was taken from an elderly woman with active or convalescent COVID-19. The CDR3 loop is CASRPAGAGTGELFF. The CDR3 DNA reads as TGTGCCAGCAGGCCAGCGGGAGCAGGCACCGGGGAGCTGTTTTTT.